This entry lists 2 T cell receptor beta chains sequenced from one sample in a study of control samples from healthy donors and cancer patients. Assay: immunoSEQ multiplex PCR; the TCRdb copy retains only in-frame clones and omits some. The sample has roughly 150,000 clones; around 90% are singletons. Material: blood. The receptors here all came from a woman aged 25 to 39 in good health.

This rearrangement joins TRBV7-2 to TRBJ1-6; no reliable D call. The CDR3 contains 13 residues. The V and J ends lost 1 base and 9 bases respectively, with 7 bases between them. Germline V lookup: CDR1 SGHTA, CDR2 FQGNSA. The CDR3 DNA reads TGTGCCAGCAGCTTAGATAACAGTTCACCCCTCCACTTT. It yields the protein CASSLDNSSPLHF.

V gene TRBV5-1 combines with J gene TRBJ1-6; D is unclear. V was shortened by 7 bases and J by 10 bases, with 15 bases between the two germline ends. Germline-derived CDR1 and CDR2 are SGHRS and YFSETQ. CDR3 length: 13 residues. The CDR3 loop is CASQDGQRSPLHF. The CDR3 coding sequence is TGCGCCAGCCAGGACGGCCAGAGGTCACCCCTCCACTTT.